This TCR beta chain was found in a study of Tregs in tolerant kidney transplant recipients. The CDR3 runs 14 residues. Per the germline V gene, CDR1 is SGHKS and CDR2 is YYEKEE (reference sequence). The V end lost 4 bases, the J end lost 3 bases, and 11 bases lay between the germline ends. Findings and caveats of the study: The small number of patients limits these findings pending further validation. Antigen-driven expansion was suggested because donor-specific Tregs expanded more than all Tregs in tolerant patients.

Unstimulated regulatory T cells (CD4+CD25+CD127-), CD4+CD25- non-regulatory cells, CD4 and CD8 cells were FACS-sorted from thawed PBMCs. On this clone itself: Its specificity is not known.

Data came from immunoSEQ multiplex PCR; TCRdb stores just in-frame clones and leaves some out. The sample holds around 66,000 clones, 80% to 90% seen once. The receptor's source is a human donor who received a combined kidney and bone marrow transplant. The input for sequencing was Tregs from blood, taken before the transplant. V and J are TRBV5-5 and TRBJ1-5; tentative D call: TRBD1 (6 bases). The CDR3 spells CASSRTEYNQPQHF. Here the CDR3 DNA reads TGTGCCAGCAGCCGGACAGAGTACAATCAGCCCCAGCATTTT.